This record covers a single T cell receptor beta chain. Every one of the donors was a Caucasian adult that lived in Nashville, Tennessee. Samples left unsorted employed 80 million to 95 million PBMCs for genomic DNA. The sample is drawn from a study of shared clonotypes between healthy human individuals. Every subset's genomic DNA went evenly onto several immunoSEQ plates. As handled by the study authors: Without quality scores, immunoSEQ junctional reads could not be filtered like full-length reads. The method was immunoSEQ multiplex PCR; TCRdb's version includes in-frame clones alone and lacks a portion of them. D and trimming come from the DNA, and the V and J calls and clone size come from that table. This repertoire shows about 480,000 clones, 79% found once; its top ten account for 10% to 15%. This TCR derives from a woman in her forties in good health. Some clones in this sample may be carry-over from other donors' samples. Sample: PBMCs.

The CDR3 coding sequence is TGTGCCAGCAGCTCCCTTGTTGGGGCGAGCGCAGATACGCAGTATTTT. Its protein product is CASSSLVGASADTQYF. The chain has TRBV11-2 and TRBJ2-3, with D possibly being TRBD1 (5 bases). Germline-derived CDR1 and CDR2 are SGHAT and FQNNGV. V was shortened by 4 bases and J by 4 bases, with 18 bases between the two germline ends. The CDR3 totals 16 residues.